This T cell receptor beta chain was obtained from a study of blood T cell repertoires in COVID-19. TCRdb keeps only in-frame clones here, not all; method: immunoSEQ multiplex PCR. The sample gives a few hundred thousand clones, roughly 82% of which show up once; around 2.4% is in the top ten. CDR1 is SGHDT and CDR2 is YYEEEE in the germline V gene. V shed 4 bases and J shed 0 bases, with 11 bases lying between them. CDR3 length: 15 amino acids. This clone showed up just a few times. The receptor was isolated from a man aged 35 to 55 who had recovered from COVID-19. Sequenced input: peripheral blood. The rearrangement uses TRBV5-6 and TRBJ1-3; D gene uncertain. The DNA for the CDR3 is TGTGCCAGCAGCCGAGGGTGGAGCTCTGGAAACACCATATATTTT. It specifies CASSRGWSSGNTIYF.